This is a list of T cell receptor beta chains from one sample in a study of cytomegalovirus exposure and HLA in healthy donors. Data came from immunoSEQ multiplex PCR; TCRdb stores just in-frame clones and leaves some out. Here the sample spans 150,000 to 250,000 clones, roughly 85% being singletons. Sequencing used PBMCs. The source is a woman in her twenties or thirties in good health and CMV-seropositive. Both conserved end residues are part of each CDR3. A D gene is named only where the DNA matches it firmly. Rows give clone size only sometimes, using once, few, many, or a class for an expanded clone.

TGTGCCAGCAGTCCATCGACAGGGCTCCCTTTTCCTGAAGCTTTCTTT,CASSPSTGLPFPEAFF,few,TRBD1,TRBJ1-1,TRBV27
TGTGCCAGCAGTAAACCAGATGGACAGAAGTCCGGACCCCTCCACTTT,CASSKPDGQKSGPLHF,few,.,TRBJ1-6,TRBV5-4
TGTGCCAGCAGTAGGCTAGCGGACACAGGCCTCTACAATGAGCAGTTCTTC,CASSRLADTGLYNEQFF,.,TRBD2,TRBJ2-1,TRBV27
TGTGCCAGCAGCTCCTCAGTTGTTCTCGAGACCCAGTACTTC,CASSSSVVLETQYF,.,.,TRBJ2-5,TRBV5-8
TGTGCCAGCAGCCTACAGGGTACCGAGCAGTACTTC,CASSLQGTEQYF,.,.,TRBJ2-7,TRBV7-2
TGTGCCAGCAGTTTATTTTTAGGGGGCAATGAAAAACTGTTTTTT,CASSLFLGGNEKLFF,.,TRBD1,TRBJ1-4,TRBV27
TGCGCCAGCGATCGCAAGGGGGGGAGTGAGCAGTTCTTC,CASDRKGGSEQFF,.,.,TRBJ2-1,TRBV5-1
TGTGCCAGCAGCCAGGACGAGGGGGCCGGATATGGCTACACCTTC,CASSQDEGAGYGYTF,.,TRBD1,TRBJ1-2,TRBV4-2
TGTGCCAGCAGCTTTACAGGGGTGGACACTGAAGCTTTCTTT,CASSFTGVDTEAFF,.,TRBD1,TRBJ1-1,TRBV7-2
TGTGCCAGCTCACCATTCACACCGGGACAGGGGGCGCAGGGTGAGCAGTACTTC,CASSPFTPGQGAQGEQYF,few,TRBD1,TRBJ2-7,TRBV18
TGTGCCAGCAGCTCCCGTGCAGCCGGAGGGGTCTACGAGCAGTACTTC,CASSSRAAGGVYEQYF,.,.,TRBJ2-7,TRBV7-9
TGTGCCAGCAGCTCAGGGCCAGAGCCTGGAGCTTTCTTT,CASSSGPEPGAFF,.,.,TRBJ1-1,TRBV7-8
TGTGCCAGCAGTGCGGCTACTAGCGGGGGGAATGAGCAGTTCTTC,CASSAATSGGNEQFF,.,TRBD2,TRBJ2-1,TRBV2
TGCAGCGTTGAACAGGGGGAAGAGACCCAGTACTTC,CSVEQGEETQYF,.,TRBD1,TRBJ2-5,TRBV29-1
TGTGCCAGCAGTGATCGGGGATATGAGGACAATGAGCAGTTCTTC,CASSDRGYEDNEQFF,.,.,TRBJ2-1,TRBV25-1
TGTGCCAGCAGCCGCACGCAGGCAGAGGGCGGTCAGCCCCAGCATTTT,CASSRTQAEGGQPQHF,.,.,TRBJ1-5,TRBV4-2
TGTGCCAGCAGCGAAGGACTAGCGGGGGGAACAACCGGGGAGCTGTTTTTT,CASSEGLAGGTTGELFF,.,TRBD2,TRBJ2-2,TRBV9
TGTGCCAGCAGCTTGGCGGAGCGGGGGGAAAACACCGGGGAGCTGTTTTTT,CASSLAERGENTGELFF,.,TRBD2,TRBJ2-2,TRBV7-6
TGTGCCAGCAGCTTTCTATCGTTTACTGAAGCTTTCTTT,CASSFLSFTEAFF,.,.,TRBJ1-1,TRBV11-2
TGCGCCAGCATCAGGATGGAGGGGAGAACTGAAGCTTTCTTT,CASIRMEGRTEAFF,.,.,TRBJ1-1,TRBV4-1
TGTGCCAGTAGTGTCCGGGACAGGGGAAATCAGCCCCAGCATTTT,CASSVRDRGNQPQHF,.,TRBD1,TRBJ1-5,TRBV19
TGTGCCAGCAGCTTGACCAGCGGACGTAGTGAGCAGTTCTTC,CASSLTSGRSEQFF,.,.,TRBJ2-1,TRBV5-6
TGTGCCAGCAGCTTAGGTTGGGGCGTGAACACTGAAGCTTTCTTT,CASSLGWGVNTEAFF,.,.,TRBJ1-1,TRBV7-2
TGTGCCAGCGGAGGTGTGGGCTCCTACAATGAGCAGTTCTTC,CASGGVGSYNEQFF,.,.,TRBJ2-1,TRBV9
TGCGCCAGCAGCCCACGACTAGCGGGAGTGGAGACCCAGTACTTC,CASSPRLAGVETQYF,.,TRBD2,TRBJ2-5,TRBV4-1
TGTGCCATCAGTGTTACGTCAGGGGTGGAAGAAAAACTGTTTTTT,CAISVTSGVEEKLFF,.,.,TRBJ1-4,TRBV10-3
TGCGCCAGCAGCCAAGCTACTAGCGGGAGGAACACCGGGGAGCTGTTTTTT,CASSQATSGRNTGELFF,.,TRBD2,TRBJ2-2,TRBV4-3
TGCAGTGCTAAGGCTAGCCACGAGCAGTACTTC,CSAKASHEQYF,.,.,TRBJ2-7,TRBV20-1
TGTGCCAGCAGTTCCAACAGGGAATCGAAAGGCTACACCTTC,CASSSNRESKGYTF,.,.,TRBJ1-2,TRBV27
TGTGCCAGCAGCACCACCCTAGCGGGATCCCCAGAGACCCAGTACTTC,CASSTTLAGSPETQYF,.,TRBD2,TRBJ2-5,TRBV11-2
TGTGCCAGCAGCTTGCCAACAGGGGGTTTCCGCACCGGGGAGCTGTTTTTT,CASSLPTGGFRTGELFF,.,TRBD1,TRBJ2-2,TRBV5-5
TGTGCCACTCAGGATCTGGGAAACACCATATATTTT,CATQDLGNTIYF,.,.,TRBJ1-3,TRBV5-4
TGTGCCAGCAGCTCTTGGACAGCCGACACTGAAGCTTTCTTT,CASSSWTADTEAFF,once,.,TRBJ1-1,TRBV11-3
TGTGCCAGCAGCTTGACAGGTGTTCAAGCTAATGAAAAACTGTTTTTT,CASSLTGVQANEKLFF,.,.,TRBJ1-4,TRBV5-6
TGTGCCAGCAGCTTAACTGGCGGGGGGGCCAGGGAGCAGTACTTC,CASSLTGGGAREQYF,.,TRBD2,TRBJ2-7,TRBV13
TGTGCCAGCAGTTTAACAGGGGGTAATGAAAAACTGTTTTTT,CASSLTGGNEKLFF,few,TRBD1,TRBJ1-4,TRBV27
TGTGCCAGCAGCCCCCGGGGTCCAGGGGGCGGGGTTGGCTACACCTTC,CASSPRGPGGGVGYTF,few,TRBD1,TRBJ1-2,TRBV7-2
TGCGCCAGCAGCCAAGCTCCCAACTATGGCTACACCTTC,CASSQAPNYGYTF,few,.,TRBJ1-2,TRBV4-1
TGTGCCTGGAGCCCTGGAACGAGGCAGCCCCAGCATTTT,CAWSPGTRQPQHF,once,.,TRBJ1-5,TRBV30
TGTGCCAGCAGCTCGACAGGGGGGGTTGCCAACGTCCTGACTTTC,CASSSTGGVANVLTF,.,TRBD1,TRBJ2-6,TRBV7-9
TGTGCCAGCAGTCCTTACGGGGAGGGAAACATTCAGTACTTC,CASSPYGEGNIQYF,.,TRBD2,TRBJ2-4,TRBV27
TGTGCCAGCAGCGTCCCAACAGGGAAGAACACTGAAGCTTTCTTT,CASSVPTGKNTEAFF,.,.,TRBJ1-1,TRBV5-6
TGTGCCAGCAGCTTAAACAGGGGGCGGGGCTATGGCTACACCTTC,CASSLNRGRGYGYTF,.,TRBD1,TRBJ1-2,TRBV5-4
TGCAGTGCTAGAGAGGCGGCCTCGTACTTC,CSAREAASYF,.,.,TRBJ2-5,TRBV20-1
TGTGCCAGCAGCTTGGGGCTGGCCACTGAAGCTTTCTTT,CASSLGLATEAFF,.,.,TRBJ1-1,TRBV5-6
TGTGCCAGCAGCGCAGCAGGTAGGCTAGCGGGCGACAATGAGCAGTTCTTC,CASSAAGRLAGDNEQFF,.,TRBD2,TRBJ2-1,TRBV7-8
TGCGCCAGCAGCTTGTTGTCCCAAACGAACACCGGGGAGCTGTTTTTT,CASSLLSQTNTGELFF,once,.,TRBJ2-2,TRBV5-1
TGTGCCAGCAGCTTTCAGGGTATAGGTGAGACCCAGTACTTC,CASSFQGIGETQYF,few,.,TRBJ2-5,TRBV5-4
TGCGCCAGCAGCCAAGAGGGGACAGCCTATGGCTACACCTTC,CASSQEGTAYGYTF,once,TRBD1,TRBJ1-2,TRBV4-1
TGTGCCAGCAGCCAAGGAGGCGGGATGTACAATGAGCAGCTCTTC,CASSQGGGMYNEQLF,.,.,TRBJ2-1,TRBV14
TGTGCCAGTACCACCGCGGGGATGGACACTGAAGCTTTCTTT,CASTTAGMDTEAFF,once,.,TRBJ1-1,TRBV19
TGCGCCAGCAGGCCGGGACTAGCGGTTGGTAGTACGCAGTATTTT,CASRPGLAVGSTQYF,.,TRBD2,TRBJ2-3,TRBV10-2
TGTGCCAGTAGAGGACAGGAGCCTTCCTACGAGCAGTACTTC,CASRGQEPSYEQYF,few,TRBD1,TRBJ2-7,TRBV19
TGCGCCAGCAGCCAAGATGAACAGACCTCGAACGAGCAGTACTTC,CASSQDEQTSNEQYF,.,.,TRBJ2-7,TRBV4-3